The 6 T cell receptor beta chains listed next were all sequenced from one sample in a study of shared clonotypes between healthy human individuals. Here immunoSEQ multiplex PCR was the method, and the copy in TCRdb shows in-frame clones only, minus some. This sample carries 150,000 to 200,000 clones, 80% to 95% of them seen once, and the ten largest clones take about 0.067%. Source material: naive CD4+ T cells sorted from blood. The subset here: CD45RA+ positively selected. These receptors originate from a woman in her 30s in good health.

The chain recombines TRBV6-6 with TRBJ2-5; possible D gene TRBD2, 6 bases. The J call may be in error: the DNA end matches TRBJ2-7 better. The length of the CDR3 is 11 residues. CDR1 MNHNY and CDR2 SVGAGI come from the germline V gene (reference sequence). The CDR3 DNA reads TGTGCCAGCGCGGGAATCTACGAGCAGTACTTC. It is translated as CASAGIYEQYF.

V usage is TRBV7-9 and J usage is TRBJ2-7, with TRBD2 matching 7 bases. The CDR3 contains 16 residues. V gave up 1 base and J gave up 3 bases; unmatched junction bases: 9. The germline V gene has CDR1 SEHNR and CDR2 FQNEAQ (reference sequence). The CDR3: CASSLERIAGSYEQYF. CDR3 in DNA: TGTGCCAGCAGCTTAGAGAGGATAGCGGGTAGCTACGAGCAGTACTTC.

V and J are TRBV5-5 and TRBJ1-2; 8 nucleotides align to TRBD1. Germline V gene sequence: CDR1 SGHKS, CDR2 YYEKEE (reference sequence). Germline trimming cut 6 bases from V and 8 bases from J; bases unmatched to any gene: 12. This CDR3 spans 14 amino acids. The CDR3 DNA is TGTGCCAGCAACATGGACAGGGCGCCTTCCGGCTACACCTTC. This codes for CASNMDRAPSGYTF.

J is TRBJ1-3 and V is TRBV5-1; D gene unclear. Between the trimmed V and J ends, which lost 2 bases and 2 bases, there was a span of 11 bases. Germline V gives CDR1 SGHRS, CDR2 YFSETQ. This CDR3 comprises 15 residues. CDR3 DNA sequence: TGCGCCAGCAGCTTTGACCGCACTCCTGGAAACACCATATATTTT. Translation: CASSFDRTPGNTIYF.

The CDR3 sequence: CASSRDSGSGNTIYF. The DNA for the CDR3 is TGTGCCAGCAGTCGGGACAGCGGCTCTGGAAACACCATATATTTT. The chain recombines TRBV27 with TRBJ1-3, with 7 bases matching TRBD1. Germline values: CDR1 MNHEY, CDR2 SMNVEV (reference sequence). The CDR3 sequence is 15 residues long. V gave up 5 bases and J gave up 0 bases; unmatched junction bases: 4.

This clone came up once. The V gene is TRBV5-1, the J gene TRBJ2-7; 9 bases are shared with TRBD1. V shed 6 bases, J shed 3 bases, and the junction held 22 bases outside the gene matches. The CDR3 runs 19 residues. The germline V gene has CDR1 SGHRS and CDR2 YFSETQ. Here the CDR3 reads CASKMRGQGVSSGIYEQYF. As DNA, the CDR3 is TGCGCCAGCAAAATGAGGGGACAGGGTGTGTCAAGTGGGATCTACGAGCAGTACTTC.